A selection of T cell receptor beta chains follows, all from one sample in a study of cytomegalovirus exposure and HLA in healthy donors. This table comes from immunoSEQ multiplex PCR, and its TCRdb copy is limited to in-frame clones, with some not included. The data contain 150,000 to 200,000 clones, roughly 80% of them singletons. The material sequenced was PBMCs. These receptors were collected from a young woman in good health and CMV-seronegative. CDR3s include the opening cysteine and the closing phenylalanine or tryptophan.

V gene	J gene	CDR3 protein
TRBV5-1	TRBJ1-6	CASSLSVQDNSPLHF
TRBV5-4	TRBJ2-1	CASSLIGGGNNEQFF
TRBV5-6	TRBJ2-7	CASSYRDRGAYEQCF
TRBV18	TRBJ1-1	CASSPRGVENTEAFF
TRBV7-2	TRBJ2-5	CASSSDRWGTQYF
TRBV7-2	TRBJ2-2	CASSPHHSGRARGELFF
TRBV7-8	TRBJ1-5	CASSAGQFANSNQPQHF
TRBV6-1	TRBJ1-1	CASSEGDTNTEAFF
TRBV6-1	TRBJ2-3	CASSFPGDGTDTQYF
TRBV28	TRBJ2-7	CASNPGLAGTIYEQYF
TRBV10-3	TRBJ2-6	CAISRRTGELSGANVLTF
TRBV7-9	TRBJ1-1	CASSLADITNTEAFF
TRBV19	TRBJ1-1	CASSRRGIIRQGNTEAFF
TRBV27	TRBJ2-7	CASSLTSGLPTYEQYF
TRBV15	TRBJ2-3	CATSSNTPGLAGADTQYF
TRBV5-1	TRBJ1-2	CASSRGEGIGGYTF
TRBV7-3	TRBJ1-2	CASSLNRDTPLYGYTF
TRBV30	TRBJ1-1	CARTGDTKAFF
TRBV6-5	TRBJ2-4	CASRGLENIQYF
TRBV28	TRBJ2-3	CASSLLTDTQYF
TRBV7-8	TRBJ1-1	CASSLEGTGNTAEAFF
TRBV5-5	TRBJ2-6	CASSLWNRVSSGANVLTF
TRBV11-3	TRBJ2-3	CASSFLRNGDTQYF
TRBV27	TRBJ2-1	CASSLSGLDYNEQFF
TRBV6-5	TRBJ1-4	CASSGQEYEKLFF
TRBV4-2	TRBJ1-2	CASSQEIQDDNYGYTF
TRBV6-1	TRBJ2-1	CASSEGAGDYNEQFF
TRBV11-2	TRBJ2-3	CASSLAFSSTDTQYF
TRBV6-1	TRBJ1-1	CASIAQGFPEAFF
TRBV19	TRBJ2-1	CASRREDRSYNEQFF
TRBV7-2	TRBJ2-2	CASSFSVAGELFF
TRBV9	TRBJ2-1	CASSVALAVPHEQFF
TRBV6-6	TRBJ1-1	CASSYSAGQRNTEAFF
TRBV9	TRBJ2-4	CASSVGGGLKNIQYF